The rows below give T cell receptor beta chains drawn from one sample of a study of glioma-infiltrating T cells after dendritic cell vaccination. Only in-frame clones appear in the TCRdb table, and some are missing; sequencing was by immunoSEQ multiplex PCR. Among 90,000 or so clones, 85% to 90% were seen once, and the ten largest hold around 3.2%. The material sequenced was blood, taken before dendritic cell vaccination. The origin of the receptors is a human donor with glioblastoma. Each CDR3 is given with its conserved first and last residue. The order of the fields is CDR3 protein, V gene.

CASSTGQGERGYTF | TRBV19
CASSPRLADAYEQYF | TRBV18
CASSVTTVGEQFF | TRBV9
CASSGQGFYYEQYF | TRBV2
CASSLGTGILSYEQYF | TRBV7-6
CASSPTLGRTGELFF | TRBV5-1
CASSSYTGELFF | TRBV7-3
CASSLYQGQGINEQFF | TRBV18
CASSSDVGGGTDTQYF | TRBV5-6
CASSYGQGRPDTQYF | TRBV5-4
CASSQYSGHTNYGYTF | TRBV4-2
CASSERDADRGTQYF | TRBV6-1
CASSLGGIQETQYF | TRBV7-7
CASRGELATEAFF | TRBV10-2
CASTMSSGPTEAFF | TRBV5-1
CASSFGTGRTGELFF | TRBV5-1
CASSRGQGKSGELFF | TRBV6-5
CASGMTGRGETQYF | TRBV5-6
CAISESRGNQPQHF | TRBV10-3
CASSPSGSPTYGYTF | TRBV25-1
CASSPYSHMNTEAFF | TRBV7-7
CASSYRAGVNTEAFF | TRBV6-5
CATGGSLSGANVLTF | TRBV2
CASSLIEVGGNTGELFF | TRBV7-9
CASSLGGLTRGTNTEAFF | TRBV5-6
CASIPGRGRKAFF | TRBV6-5
CASSAGPVGTQYF | TRBV7-9
CASSPQSTDTQYF | TRBV5-1
CASLQSGELFF | TRBV5-1
CASSPDRGGFNEQYF | TRBV7-3
CASSLSESWGGQYF | TRBV7-3
CAYNRGYTEAFF | TRBV30
CASKRTGVNTGELFF | TRBV6-5
CASSPGLAGGIGETQYF | TRBV18
CASSMSGNTEAFF | TRBV19
CASSPMGDPSSGNTIYF | TRBV5-6
CATSRAQSTGELFF | TRBV15
CASSLVAGNYEQYF | TRBV7-2
CASSPAGLAGEETQYF | TRBV19
CASSYGTGQFF | TRBV6-5
CASSYGRGDTEAFF | TRBV6-5
CASSYSQTGDTYGYTF | TRBV6-5